This record covers a single T cell receptor beta chain. The germline V gene has CDR1 SEHNR and CDR2 FQNEAQ (reference sequence). This CDR3 comprises 14 residues. V was pared by 1 base and J by 1 base, with 5 bases between. This specimen belongs to a study of T cell changes during pregnancy in multiple sclerosis. Libraries were prepared by immunoSEQ multiplex PCR; TCRdb keeps only in-frame clonotypes and omits some of them. In the table there are tens of thousands of clones, about 92% of which are singletons. The clonotype was recovered from a female donor in good health, enrolled as a control in a pregnancy study. The source was peripheral blood, collected in the third trimester of pregnancy. V usage is TRBV7-9 and J usage is TRBJ1-5; unclear D gene. The CDR3 DNA sequence: TGTGCCAGCAGCTTAGAGAGGAGCAATCAGCCCCAGCATTTT. It is translated as CASSLERSNQPQHF.